This TCR beta chain comes out of a study of T cells expressing NK-cell markers. Study in general: The authors sequenced eight donors, of whom seven were HCMV-seropositive and one was seronegative.

Regarding the study as a whole: In a few donors, these clonotypes also led the CD3+CD56-NKG2C+ fraction. Five or six donors showed dominant NKG2C+ clonotypes comprising about 1.0-7.5% of their CD8+ T cells.

cDNA encoding TCR beta was synthesized via 5'RACE template switching incorporating UMIs. TCRdb reprocessed the 5' RACE reads and keeps a single row for each CDR3 protein, giving no DNA. Here the sample table reports about 160,000 distinct CDR3 sequences. In regard to this clonotype: Its matching antigen is unknown.

This CDR3 region has 13 residues. The germline CDR1 and CDR2 sequences are MNHEY and SMNVEV (reference sequence). This TCR was recovered from a woman aged 18 to 75 in good health. What was sequenced was blood T cells: a sorted CD56 or NKG2C T cell subset, CD4+ or CD8+ T cells, or bulk PBMC T cells (not recorded which). The chain recombines TRBV27 with TRBJ1-1; the TCRdb call, TRBD1, lacks DNA for checking. CDR3 in amino acids: CASRKVGGTEAFF.